One sample yielded the 26 T cell receptor beta chains listed below, sequenced in a study of beta chain features in type 1 diabetes. The study's findings and limits: Shorter TCRB CDR3s, moderately but significantly so, were found in Type 1 diabetes patients in all four CD4+ subsets.

These receptors' targets are unknown. The whole isolated RNA underwent reverse transcription, so sequencing captured expressed TCRB transcripts. Using immunoSEQ multiplex PCR, the repertoire was profiled, and TCRdb retains in-frame clones only, with some absent. The sample holds hundreds of thousands of clones, about 14% seen once. The sequencing sample was made of naive CD4+ T cells from blood. These receptors were collected from a man younger than 35 with type 1 diabetes.

Concerning this clone itself: The same CDR3 also results from other DNA sequences found in this sample. This chain links TRBV27 with TRBJ1-2; the D is unclear. The germline V and J ends were trimmed by 6 bases and 3 bases, with 11 bases remaining between them. CDR1 and CDR2 from the germline V gene are MNHEY and SMNVEV (reference sequence). This CDR3 region has 13 residues. The CDR3 protein is CASSLTGDYGYTF. The DNA for the CDR3 is TGTGCCAGCAGCTTGACTGGCGACTATGGCTACACCTTC.

The chain employs TRBV7-2 and TRBJ2-5, with D perhaps matching TRBD2 (5 bases). V was trimmed by 4 bases and J by 0 bases, leaving 9 bases between them. CDR3 length equals 14 residues. The germline CDR1 and CDR2 sequences are SGHTA and FQGNSA. CDR3 protein: CASSSPADQETQYF. CDR3 nucleotide sequence: TGTGCCAGCAGCTCCCCAGCGGACCAAGAGACCCAGTACTTC.

The rearrangement uses TRBV2 and TRBJ1-2, with D tentatively TRBD1 (5 bases). V was pared by 1 base and J by 4 bases, with 7 bases between. CDR1 and CDR2 (germline): SNHLY, FYNNEI. The CDR3 has 13 residues. CDR3 residues: CASSEETVYGYTF. For the CDR3, the DNA is TGTGCCAGCAGTGAAGAGACAGTCTATGGCTACACCTTC.

This clone was observed a few times. This chain links TRBV7-2 with TRBJ1-2; D is unresolved. From germline, CDR1 is SGHTA and CDR2 FQGNSA. This CDR3 is built from 13 residues. Trimming removed 5 bases at V and 6 bases at J, with 13 bases between. Here the CDR3 reads CASSLSWGDGYTF. DNA of the CDR3: TGTGCCAGCAGCCTAAGCTGGGGTGATGGCTACACCTTC.

This clone was counted a few times. The V call is TRBV5-1, the J call TRBJ2-3; 10 bases map to TRBD2. The V gene's germline CDR1 is SGHRS and CDR2 YFSETQ. The CDR3 runs to 16 residues. V lost 4 bases to trimming and J lost 6 bases; unmatched junction nucleotides: 11. The CDR3 DNA follows: TGCGCCAGCAGCATCGGGACTAGCGCCCCGATGGATACGCAGTATTTT. Amino acid sequence: CASSIGTSAPMDTQYF. Combining the CDR3 with reference TRBV5-1 and TRBJ2-3 gives the whole variable domain KAGVTQTPRYLIKTRGQQVTLSCSPISGHRSVSWYQQTPGQGLQFLFEYFSETQRNKGNFPGRFSGRQFSNSRSEMNVSTLELGDSALYLCASSIGTSAPMDTQYFGPGTRLTVL.

The rearrangement joins TRBV6-5 to TRBJ1-2; D remains unclear. Per the germline V gene, CDR1 is MNHEY and CDR2 is SVGAGI. Trimming left V 2 bases short and J 3 bases short, with 10 bases between. The CDR3 loop spans 14 amino acids. Written as DNA, the CDR3 is TGTGCCAGCAGTTACAACCCGGGTGACTATGGCTACACCTTC. Protein sequence: CASSYNPGDYGYTF.

The V and J genes are TRBV10-3 and TRBJ2-7; D is uncertain. V lost 6 bases, J lost 3 bases, and 6 bases lay in between. CDR3 length equals 11 residues. The V gene's germline CDR1 is ENHRY and CDR2 SYGVKD. The CDR3 region is CAISRDYEQYF. The CDR3 DNA is TGTGCCATCAGCAGAGACTACGAGCAGTACTTC.

This clone appeared a few times. V and J are TRBV5-4 and TRBJ2-2, with D unclear. The length of the CDR3 is 13 residues. V shed 4 bases and J shed 0 bases, with 4 bases lying between them. Germline values: CDR1 SGHNT, CDR2 YYREEE (reference sequence). The CDR3 coding sequence is TGTGCCAGCAGCGGAGCGAACACCGGGGAGCTGTTTTTT. It codes for CASSGANTGELFF.

This clone was counted between two and nine times. The chain carries TRBV30 and TRBJ2-7, with 10 bases matching TRBD1. CDR3 length equals 14 residues. Germline loops: CDR1 GTSNPN, CDR2 SVGIG (reference sequence). V lost 6 bases and J lost 2; bases outside the gene matches: 7. The CDR3 region is CACQWDRGPYEQYF. The CDR3 DNA sequence: TGTGCCTGCCAATGGGACAGGGGTCCCTACGAGCAGTACTTC.

This clone was counted between two and nine times. CDR3: CASSLGQTYNEQFF. The CDR3 nucleotides are TGTGCCAGCAGCTTAGGCCAGACCTACAATGAGCAGTTCTTC. The chain combines TRBV7-3 with TRBJ2-1; D uncertain. This CDR3 has 14 residues. CDR1 is SGHTA and CDR2 is FQGTGA in the germline V gene. Trimming removed 2 bases at V and 2 bases at J, with 7 bases between.

V is TRBV4-2 and J is TRBJ1-5, with D possibly matching TRBD1 (6 bases). The V and J ends lost 1 base and 9 bases respectively, with 16 bases between them. This CDR3 contains 15 residues. Germline values: CDR1 LGHNA, CDR2 YNFKEQ. CDR3 in DNA: TGTGCCAGCAGCCAAGGCCAGGGGAACGGCCGGCCCCAGCATTTT. Translation: CASSQGQGNGRPQHF.

J is TRBJ2-1 and V is TRBV11-2; D unclear. The germline gives CDR1 SGHAT, CDR2 FQNNGV. This CDR3 has 13 residues. Trimming left V 2 bases short and J 6 bases short, with 8 bases between. CDR3 residues: CASSLKVLNEQFF. The CDR3 DNA is TGTGCCAGCAGCTTAAAGGTTCTCAATGAGCAGTTCTTC.

This clone turned up a few times. The sample contains more than one DNA sequence encoding this CDR3. V usage is TRBV25-1 and J usage is TRBJ2-7; a weak D match, TRBD1 (5 bases). In germline, CDR1 is MGHDK, CDR2 SYGVNS. The length of the CDR3 is 13 residues. V gave up 4 bases and J gave up 4 bases, with 11 bases separating them. CDR3 region: CASSAPGRYEQYF. DNA of the CDR3: TGTGCCAGCAGTGCCCCAGGGCGGTACGAGCAGTACTTC.

This clone turned up a few times. The chain couples TRBV4-1 to TRBJ2-7, with a possible D match to TRBD2 (6 bases). Germline V gives CDR1 MGHRA, CDR2 YSYEKL. Trimming left V 2 bases short and J 0 bases short, with 14 bases between. There are 16 residues in the CDR3. This chain's CDR3 is CASSQLRLGSSYEQYF. Written as DNA, the CDR3 is TGCGCCAGCAGCCAACTGAGACTAGGCAGCTCCTACGAGCAGTACTTC.

The CDR3 sequence: CASSQVGRLLNTEAFF. The CDR3 DNA reads TGTGCCAGCAGCCAAGTGGGAAGGCTATTGAACACTGAAGCTTTCTTT. The chain joins TRBV4-2 to TRBJ1-1; the D is unclear. Germline values: CDR1 LGHNA, CDR2 YNFKEQ. Deletions cut 1 base from V and 0 bases from J, with 12 bases between. CDR3 size: 16 residues.

The chain combines TRBV29-1 with TRBJ1-1; unclear D gene. Per the germline V gene, CDR1 is SQVTM and CDR2 is ANQGSEA. This CDR3 is built from 14 residues. Deletions cut 2 bases from V and 1 base from J, with 11 bases between. This CDR3 is CSVESVRRNTEAFF. Written as DNA, the CDR3 is TGCAGCGTTGAAAGTGTCCGGAGGAACACTGAAGCTTTCTTT. Full variable domain (rest looked up from reference TRBV29-1 and TRBJ1-1): SAVISQKPSRDICQRGTSLTIQCQVDSQVTMMFWYRQQPGQSLTLIATANQGSEATYESGFVIDKFPISRPNLTFSTLTVSNMSPEDSSIYLCSVESVRRNTEAFFGQGTRLTVV.

The CDR3 bases are TGTGCCAGCAGCCCGGGGACAGCCGCGAACACCGGGGAGCTGTTTTTT. Protein product: CASSPGTAANTGELFF. The J gene is TRBJ2-2, the V gene TRBV7-2; 7 positions agree with TRBD1. V lost 5 bases to trimming and J lost 0 bases; unmatched junction nucleotides: 6. Germline lookup yields CDR1 SGHTA and CDR2 FQGNSA. The CDR3 extends over 16 amino acids.

The gene calls are TRBV18 and TRBJ2-3; a possible D gene is TRBD2 (6 bases). CDR1 KGHSH and CDR2 LQKENI come from the germline V gene. Trimming left V 6 bases short and J 5 bases short, with 21 bases between. CDR3 length: 16 amino acids. DNA for the CDR3: TGTGCCAGCTCGGCCAGGCACGGCGGGATAGGAGATACGCAGTATTTT. It specifies CASSARHGGIGDTQYF.

This clone was seen a single time. V gene TRBV6-1 combines with J gene TRBJ1-4, with D uncertain. V lost 7 bases to trimming and J lost 9 bases, with 18 bases between them. CDR3 length: 14 residues. Per the germline V gene, CDR1 is MNHNS and CDR2 is SASEGT. The CDR3 sequence: CASTDRVPAKKLFF. The CDR3 DNA reads as TGTGCCAGCACCGACCGGGTCCCAGCGAAAAAACTGTTTTTT.

The V gene is TRBV5-1, the J gene TRBJ2-1; maybe TRBD2 (5 bases). The germline gives CDR1 SGHRS, CDR2 YFSETQ. CDR3 length: 12 residues. With 4 bases removed from V and 10 bases from J, the gap between germline ends came to 12 bases. The CDR3 here is CASSPAGVEQFF. CDR3 sequence (DNA): TGCGCCAGCAGCCCCGCCGGGGTAGAGCAGTTCTTC. The full variable domain, rest sourced from reference TRBV5-1 and TRBJ2-1, is KAGVTQTPRYLIKTRGQQVTLSCSPISGHRSVSWYQQTPGQGLQFLFEYFSETQRNKGNFPGRFSGRQFSNSRSEMNVSTLELGDSALYLCASSPAGVEQFFGPGTRLTVL.

A few counts support this clone. The chain uses TRBV30 and TRBJ2-7; 10 nucleotides align to TRBD1. With 5 bases clipped from V and 6 bases from J, the junction kept 10 bases outside the gene matches. This CDR3 is 14 amino acids long. Per the germline V gene, CDR1 is GTSNPN and CDR2 is SVGIG (reference sequence). The CDR3 region is CAWETGGTTGEQYF. The CDR3 DNA reads TGTGCCTGGGAGACAGGGGGCACCACTGGCGAGCAGTACTTC.

This clone has a handful of counts. J is TRBJ2-3 and V is TRBV7-2, with 8 bases aligning to TRBD2. The junction had 9 bases not matched to a gene; V was cut back by 6 bases and J by 4 bases. Germline-derived CDR1 and CDR2 are SGHTA and FQGNSA. This CDR3 contains 15 residues. CDR3: CASRPGRGVPDTQYF. CDR3 nucleotides: TGTGCCAGCAGGCCCGGGCGGGGGGTCCCAGATACGCAGTATTTT. Filled out from reference TRBV7-2 and TRBJ2-3, the complete variable domain reads GAGVSQSPSNKVTEKGKDVELRCDPISGHTALYWYRQSLGQGLEFLIYFQGNSAPDKSGLPSDRFSAERTGGSVSTLTIQRTQQEDSAVYLCASRPGRGVPDTQYFGPGTRLTVL.

CDR3 sequence reads: CASSVWTAGYTF. The CDR3, as DNA: TGTGCCAGCAGCGTCTGGACAGCTGGCTACACCTTC. The chain uses TRBV5-6 and TRBJ1-2; maybe TRBD1 (6 bases). Trimming removed 4 bases from V and 7 bases from J, with 11 bases in between. The CDR3 totals 12 residues. CDR1 and CDR2 from the germline V gene are SGHDT and YYEEEE.

The chain links TRBV20-1 to TRBJ1-1; 7 bases agree with TRBD1. J lost 8 bases, V lost 4 bases, and 4 bases had no gene match. The germline gives CDR1 DFQATT, CDR2 SNEGSKA (reference sequence). CDR3 length: 11 residues. The DNA for the CDR3 is TGCAGTGCTACTCCGGGACAGGAAGCTTTCTTT. Amino acid sequence: CSATPGQEAFF.

In this sample, this clone turned up a few times. The chain is built from TRBV7-9 and TRBJ2-5; D is unresolved. V lost 0 bases, J lost 4 bases, and 12 bases lay in between. CDR3 length: 15 amino acids. Germline V gene sequence: CDR1 SEHNR, CDR2 FQNEAQ (reference sequence). The CDR3 loop reads CASSLAVLGAETQYF. In DNA form, the CDR3 reads TGTGCCAGCAGCTTAGCGGTACTTGGAGCAGAGACCCAGTACTTC.

This chain uses TRBV5-6 with TRBJ2-7; tentative D call: TRBD2 (6 bases). The CDR3 sequence is 15 residues long. The V and J ends lost 0 bases and 4 bases respectively, with 14 bases between them. In germline, CDR1 is SGHDT, CDR2 YYEEEE. The CDR3 region is CASSLASRGGYEQYF. CDR3 nucleotide sequence: TGTGCCAGCAGCTTGGCCAGTAGGGGAGGTTACGAGCAGTACTTC.